This T cell receptor (beta chain) was identified in a study of Ad26.COV2.S vaccination and SARS-CoV-2 variants. Study as a whole: Participant was drawn from the COV1001 Ad26.COV2.S trial arm.

TCRdb keeps only in-frame clones here, not all; method: immunoSEQ multiplex PCR. The sample holds about 440,000 clones, 90% seen once. Treatment in this sample: some 20 received Ad26.COV2.S at low or high dose, single or two shots; five or six received placebo; per-sample allocation not given. The investigators took samples on day 63 after the first vaccine or placebo injection. Donation was by an adult aged 18-55 years who was in Boston. As for this clone: The target antigen is unknown.

Study-wide points: Vaccine and placebo groups showed comparable non-spike TCR breadth.

This CDR3 contains 13 residues. The V gene's germline CDR1 is MNHEY and CDR2 SVGEGT. Trimming removed 6 bases from V and 4 bases from J, with 12 bases in between. This receptor was taken from a person between 18 and 65 years old who received the Ad26.COV2.S COVID-19 vaccine or a placebo. This specimen consisted of peripheral blood, obtained in a trial of Ad26.COV2.S vaccine versus placebo. The chain joins TRBV6-2 or TRBV6-3 to TRBJ1-1; possible D gene TRBD1, 5 bases. CDR3 in amino acids: CASSQGGFTEAFF. CDR3 nucleotides: TGTGCCAGCAGCCAGGGTGGGTTCACTGAAGCTTTCTTT.